This passage covers 27 T cell receptor beta chains from one sample sequenced in a study of blood T cell repertoires in COVID-19. The repertoire was sequenced with immunoSEQ multiplex PCR; TCRdb's copy has only in-frame clones and lacks some. In the table there are around 200,000 clones, 85% of which are singletons. The material sequenced was PBMCs or T cells enriched from blood (not recorded which). All receptors derive from a man aged 35 to 55 who had recovered from COVID-19.

J is TRBJ2-3 and V is TRBV25-1; tentatively, D is TRBD1 (5 bases). CDR3 length: 16 amino acids. Germline V gene sequence: CDR1 MGHDK, CDR2 SYGVNS. V lost 2 bases and J 1 base, leaving 13 bases between the germline ends. DNA for the CDR3: TGTGCCAGCAGTGAAATTTGGACAACAGGCACAGATACGCAGTATTTT. Protein sequence: CASSEIWTTGTDTQYF.

V usage is TRBV5-1 and J usage is TRBJ1-5, with D perhaps TRBD1 (5 bases). The germline V gene encodes CDR1 SGHRS and CDR2 YFSETQ. V was trimmed by 3 bases and J by 5 bases, leaving 15 bases between them. The CDR3 contains 15 residues. In DNA, the CDR3 is TGCGCCAGCAGCTGGACGACCGGGGGGGATCAGCCCCAGCATTTT. Encoded protein: CASSWTTGGDQPQHF.

V and J are TRBV6-5 and TRBJ1-2; D perhaps matches TRBD1 (5 bases). CDR1 is MNHEY, CDR2 SVGAGI, per germline. V was pared by 0 bases and J by 7 bases, with 12 bases between. CDR3 size: 14 residues. CDR3 nucleotides: TGTGCCAGCAGTTACTCGCGGGGCAGGAGTGGCTACACCTTC. Translating it yields CASSYSRGRSGYTF.

J is TRBJ1-1 and V is TRBV28; D not resolved. V was cut by 3 bases and J by 2 bases, with 7 bases left in between. CDR1 and CDR2 (germline): MDHEN, SYDVKM. The CDR3 is 13 residues long. Written as DNA, the CDR3 is TGTGCCAGCAGTTTGGGAGACAACACTGAAGCTTTCTTT. Translated, it gives CASSLGDNTEAFF.

The chain links TRBV29-1 to TRBJ1-3, with no clear D. Germline V lookup: CDR1 SQVTM, CDR2 ANQGSEA. Trimming shortened V by 7 bases and J by 7 bases, and 20 bases separated the two germline ends. CDR3 length: 14 amino acids. CDR3 amino acids: CSGGSLGLGNTIYF. CDR3 sequence (DNA): TGCAGCGGTGGCAGTCTAGGTTTAGGTAACACCATATATTTT.

The chain carries TRBV4-2 and TRBJ2-1; D is undetermined. Germline values: CDR1 LGHNA, CDR2 YNFKEQ. V lost 2 bases and J 7 bases, leaving 9 bases between the germline ends. This CDR3 spans 13 amino acids. The CDR3 is CASSQTARNEQFF. In DNA, the CDR3 is TGTGCCAGCAGCCAAACGGCGCGGAATGAGCAGTTCTTC.

The chain uses TRBV11-3 and TRBJ2-1, with D possibly matching TRBD2 (5 bases). The ends were cut back, 0 bases at V and 4 bases at J, with 13 bases in the middle. The CDR3 runs to 16 residues. Germline assignment: CDR1 SGHNT and CDR2 YENEEA. The CDR3 DNA reads TGTGCCAGCAGCTTAGATCGTCTAGCTCGGTACAATGAGCAGTTCTTC. Amino acids: CASSLDRLARYNEQFF.

The gene calls are TRBV5-6 and TRBJ2-5; 12 bases are shared with TRBD2. This CDR3 has 14 amino acids. Unmatched junction bases numbered 2, after V lost 6 bases and J lost 2 bases. CDR1 is SGHDT and CDR2 is YYEEEE in the germline V gene. This chain's CDR3 is CASTSGRVQETQYF. The CDR3 bases are TGTGCCAGCACTAGCGGGAGGGTACAAGAGACCCAGTACTTC. Combining the CDR3 with reference TRBV5-6 and TRBJ2-5 gives the whole variable domain DAGVTQSPTHLIKTRGQQVTLRCSPKSGHDTVSWYQQALGQGPQFIFQYYEEEERQRGNFPDRFSGHQFPNYSSELNVNALLLGDSALYLCASTSGRVQETQYFGPGTRLLVL.

The chain combines TRBV5-1 with TRBJ2-7; TRBD2 agrees at 10 bases. In germline, CDR1 is SGHRS, CDR2 YFSETQ. V gave up 0 bases and J gave up 4 bases; unmatched junction bases: 4. The CDR3 covers 15 residues. The CDR3 bases are TGCGCCAGCAGCTTGGAGCCTAGCGGGAGTTACGAGCAGTACTTC. Encoded protein: CASSLEPSGSYEQYF.

The V call is TRBV6-4, the J call TRBJ2-1, with 7 bases aligning to TRBD1. V trimming: 3 bases; J trimming: 0 bases; junction bases outside the gene matches: 5. The V gene's germline CDR1 is MRHNA and CDR2 SNTAGT. The CDR3 covers 16 residues. For the CDR3, the DNA is TGTGCCAGCAGTGAGTCAGGGGGAAGCTCCTACAATGAGCAGTTCTTC. It codes for CASSESGGSSYNEQFF.

The rearrangement joins TRBV4-2 to TRBJ1-1; 8 nucleotides match TRBD1. V shed 0 bases and J 6 bases; nucleotides not matched to a gene: 6. CDR1 and CDR2 from the germline V gene are LGHNA and YNFKEQ. This CDR3 has 15 residues. The CDR3 DNA follows: TGTGCCAGCAGCCAAGATTGGCAGGGGGCCGCTGAAGCTTTCTTT. This sequence encodes CASSQDWQGAAEAFF.

This sequence joins TRBV21-1 and TRBJ2-4; TRBD1 is the table's D call and was not checked against the DNA. TRBV21-1 is assigned pseudogene status. The CDR3 is made up of 21 amino acids. The CDR3 loop is CASSKRGRPLRRRLAKNIQYF. The CDR3 DNA sequence: TGTGCCAGCAGCAAAAGGGGCCGTCCCTTGAGGCGTAGGTTAGCCAAAAACATTCAGTACTTC.

In regard to this clone: Sequence at one end of the junction differs from germline and may be a read error. The CDR3 DNA follows: TGTGCCAGCAGCTCGACTAGCGGGAGAGCCTCCCACGAGCAGTACTTC. Protein: CASSSTSGRASHEQYF. The rearrangement links TRBV7-9 to TRBJ2-7, with 12 bases aligning to TRBD2. Germline V gene sequence: CDR1 SEHNR, CDR2 FQNEAQ (reference sequence). The CDR3 consists of 16 residues.

This rearrangement joins TRBV24-1 to TRBJ2-1, with D perhaps TRBD1 (6 bases). Germline V CDR1 and CDR2: KGHDR, SFDVKD. This CDR3 has 17 residues. Trimming removed 3 bases from V and 3 bases from J, with 17 bases in between. CDR3 residues: CATSDRTTGKGYNEQFF. Written as DNA, the CDR3 is TGTGCCACCAGTGATAGAACGACAGGAAAGGGCTACAATGAGCAGTTCTTC.

The J gene is TRBJ2-5, the V gene TRBV19; D might be TRBD2 (5 bases). The length of the CDR3 is 14 residues. CDR1 and CDR2 from the germline V gene are LNHDA and SQIVND (reference sequence). V was clipped by 5 bases and J by 3 bases, with 13 bases between them. CDR3 nucleotide sequence: TGTGCCAGTAGTGCAAGTTGGGGAGAAGAGACCCAGTACTTC. It codes for CASSASWGEETQYF.

The chain carries TRBV5-4 and TRBJ2-7; 8 bases fit TRBD1. With V trimmed by 3 bases and J by 6 bases, 14 bases remained unmatched. This CDR3 comprises 16 residues. The germline V gene has CDR1 SGHNT and CDR2 YYREEE (reference sequence). The CDR3 region is CASSSLRDRGFSEQYF. The DNA for the CDR3 is TGTGCCAGCAGCTCGTTACGAGACAGGGGATTTAGCGAGCAGTACTTC.

The gene calls are TRBV6-5 and TRBJ2-2; 9 bases map to TRBD2. Trimming cost V 4 bases and J 7 bases; bases outside gene matches: 7. The length of the CDR3 is 15 residues. The V gene's germline CDR1 is MNHEY and CDR2 SVGAGI. This chain's CDR3 is CASSFSSGVNGELFF. The CDR3 bases are TGTGCCAGCAGTTTTTCTAGCGGGGTGAACGGGGAGCTGTTTTTT.

The chain employs TRBV6-1 and TRBJ2-1, with D unclear. CDR3 size: 13 residues. Between the trimmed V and J ends, which lost 3 bases and 4 bases, there was a span of 7 bases. Germline V lookup: CDR1 MNHNS, CDR2 SASEGT. As DNA, the CDR3 is TGTGCCAGCAGTGAGGCCGTTTACAATGAGCAGTTCTTC. It specifies CASSEAVYNEQFF.

This sequence joins TRBV9 and TRBJ2-2, with D unresolved. The germline V gene encodes CDR1 SGDLS and CDR2 YYNGEE. This CDR3 comprises 16 residues. Deletions cut 0 bases from V and 5 bases from J, with 14 bases between. The CDR3: CASSVGAPHLTGELFF. In DNA, the CDR3 is TGTGCCAGCAGCGTAGGGGCTCCCCATTTGACCGGGGAGCTGTTTTTT.

The rearrangement joins TRBV24-1 to TRBJ2-7; 7 positions match TRBD2. The CDR3 runs 14 residues. CDR1 KGHDR and CDR2 SFDVKD come from the germline V gene. J lost 3 bases, V lost 2 bases, and 3 bases had no gene match. Here the CDR3 DNA reads TGTGCCACCAGTGATTCTAGCGGAGGCTACGAGCAGTACTTC. Its protein product is CATSDSSGGYEQYF.

The genes are TRBV19 and TRBJ2-1, with 12 bases fitting TRBD1. Trimming at V came to 2 bases and at J to 9 bases, leaving 8 bases not matched to a gene. This CDR3 has 16 residues. Germline V gene sequence: CDR1 LNHDA, CDR2 SQIVND (reference sequence). The CDR3 loop reads CASSIKGQGAPSEQFF. In DNA, the CDR3 is TGTGCCAGTAGTATAAAGGGACAGGGGGCGCCGAGTGAGCAGTTCTTC.

The chain links TRBV7-8 to TRBJ1-6; 7 bases are shared with TRBD1. Trimming took 0 bases from V and 7 from J; bases not matched to a gene: 3. The CDR3 has 15 amino acids. Germline V gives CDR1 SGHVS, CDR2 FQNEAQ. CDR3 protein: CASSLAGTENSPLHF. Written as DNA, the CDR3 is TGTGCCAGCAGCTTAGCCGGGACAGAGAATTCACCCCTCCACTTT.

CDR3 DNA: TGCAGCGTACGGACAGGCACGAGCTATAATTCACCCCTCCACTTT. Protein sequence: CSVRTGTSYNSPLHF. The chain couples TRBV29-1 to TRBJ1-6; TRBD1 aligns across 7 bases. The V and J ends lost 6 bases and 3 bases, in that order; junction bases with no gene match: 8. This CDR3 has 15 residues. Germline values: CDR1 SQVTM, CDR2 ANQGSEA.

The V and J genes are TRBV27 and TRBJ2-3; 10 bases align to TRBD2. Germline V gene data show CDR1 as MNHEY and CDR2 as SMNVEV (reference sequence). The CDR3 contains 17 residues. Trimming removed 3 bases from V and 6 bases from J; junction bases left unmatched: 12. CDR3 loop: CASSLLAGANSGDTQYF. In DNA form, the CDR3 reads TGTGCCAGCAGTTTGCTAGCGGGAGCCAATTCAGGGGATACGCAGTATTTT.

The chain couples TRBV5-1 to TRBJ1-1; 7 nucleotides align to TRBD1. Looked up from germline, CDR1 is SGHRS and CDR2 is YFSETQ. Unmatched junction bases numbered 6, after V lost 0 bases and J lost 4 bases. The CDR3 sequence is 15 residues long. This chain's CDR3 is CASSLAQTGSTEAFF. DNA of the CDR3: TGCGCCAGCAGCTTGGCCCAGACAGGGAGCACTGAAGCTTTCTTT.

With respect to this clone: The sample holds other DNA sequences that translate to the same CDR3. The chain carries TRBV30 and TRBJ1-5, with 9 bases lining up with TRBD1. The CDR3 has 15 residues. The germline V gene encodes CDR1 GTSNPN and CDR2 SVGIG (reference sequence). V lost 3 bases and J lost 2; bases outside the gene matches: 5. CDR3: CAWRDRGSRNQPQHF. The CDR3 region has the DNA TGTGCCTGGAGGGACAGGGGAAGTCGCAATCAGCCCCAGCATTTT.

The chain combines TRBV28 with TRBJ1-2; TRBD1 is a possible D gene (6 bases). Trimming took 5 bases from V and 5 from J, leaving 15 bases between them. The CDR3 contains 14 residues. Germline CDR1 and CDR2: MDHEN and SYDVKM. Here the CDR3 reads CASSHLGGKYGYTF. CDR3 coding DNA: TGTGCCAGCAGTCACCTAGGGGGAAAGTATGGCTACACCTTC.